This TCR beta chain was found in a study of blood T cells in healthy people across ages. Findings of the study overall: Comparison with aged donors showed that long-lived donors had more naive CD4+ cells and higher diversity.

This clonotype showed up many times. Its antigen is as yet unknown. Next came a second PCR, run for 7 to 11 cycles, which used a sample-barcoded 5' primer along with a J-beta primer mix. TCRdb ran MiXCR on the 5' RACE reads and lists one entry per CDR3 protein. In the table there are under 1,000,000 distinct CDR3 sequences, 35% to 40% of which are singletons. The CDR3 consists of 11 residues. V dropped 8 bases and J dropped 2 bases, with 6 bases sitting between them. CDR1 is MDHEN and CDR2 is SYDVKM in the germline V gene. This clonotype was sampled from a man between 18 and 29 years old in good health. The rearrangement uses TRBV28 and TRBJ2-5, with D maybe TRBD1 (5 bases). The source material was blood. CDR3: CASDRQETQYF. The CDR3 DNA reads as TGTGCCAGCGACAGACAAGAGACCCAGTACTTC.